This TCR beta chain was recorded in a study of neurological immune-mediated disorders. Germline V lookup: CDR1 SNHLY, CDR2 FYNNEI. Trimming left V 3 bases short and J 3 bases short, with 5 bases between. This CDR3 is built from 12 residues. TCRdb re-called the 5' RACE reads with MiXCR, one entry per CDR3 protein. The data show over 70,000 distinct CDR3 sequences, around 9.6% seen once. Time point indicated: longitudinal time-point 1 (baseline). The unsorted libraries were produced from 2 million PBMCs held at -80 C. This clonotype originated in a man aged 30-40 years in good health. The rearrangement links TRBV2 to TRBJ2-5; unclear D gene. The specimen sequenced was PBMCs. This chain's CDR3 is CASSETEETQYF. CDR3 nucleotides: TGTGCCAGCAGTGAGACGGAAGAGACCCAGTACTTC.